This T cell receptor beta chain was observed in a study of radiotherapy plus CTLA-4 blockade in lung cancer. With 6 bases clipped from V and 8 bases from J, the junction kept 3 bases outside the gene matches. Germline CDR1 is MNHEY and CDR2 is SMNVEV (reference sequence). CDR3 length equals 12 residues. Patients in the study, people with chemo-refractory metastatic non-small-cell lung cancer, received focal radiation plus ipilimumab CTLA-4 blockade. The assay was immunoSEQ multiplex PCR, and TCRdb's table has in-frame clones only and misses some. The table includes fewer than 100,000 clones, about 80% detected once.

V is TRBV27 and J is TRBJ1-2; 10 bases are shared with TRBD1. This sequence was found in a human donor with non-small cell lung cancer who had stable disease on radiotherapy plus ipilimumab. Source: peripheral blood, taken from a patient treated with radiotherapy plus ipilimumab. CDR3 residues: CASRTGGKGYTF. In DNA form, the CDR3 reads TGTGCCAGCAGGACAGGGGGCAAAGGCTACACCTTC.